The source of this T cell receptor beta chain is a study of control samples from healthy donors and cancer patients. TCRdb's table, derived via immunoSEQ multiplex PCR, lists solely in-frame clones and lacks some. The sample has tens of thousands of clones, 90% seen once. The CDR3 covers 14 residues. The J segment lost 6 bases and the V segment lost 5 bases, leaving 7 bases of the junction unmatched. CDR1 and CDR2 from the germline V gene are LNHDA and SQIVND (reference sequence). The TCR comes from a man in his sixties with colorectal cancer. The rearrangement joins TRBV19 to TRBJ2-3; 8 bases line up with TRBD2. Sequenced: PBMCs. The CDR3 region has the DNA TGTGCCAGTAGTCGAGCGGGGGTAGCGGATACGCAGTATTTT. Encoded protein: CASSRAGVADTQYF.